One sample yielded the 10 T cell receptor beta chains listed below, sequenced in a study of blood T cell repertoires in COVID-19. This table comes from immunoSEQ multiplex PCR, and its TCRdb copy is limited to in-frame clones, with some not included. The sample records hundreds of thousands of clones, 80% being singletons. Sequencing was performed on PBMCs or T cells enriched from blood (not recorded which). Every receptor here comes from a woman aged 35 to 49 with acute COVID-19.

This clone occurred many times. This sequence joins TRBV19 and TRBJ2-3, with 7 bases aligning to TRBD1. The germline CDR1 and CDR2 sequences are LNHDA and SQIVND (reference sequence). V shed 4 bases and J 4 bases; nucleotides not matched to a gene: 2. The CDR3 consists of 13 residues. The CDR3 DNA reads as TGTGCCAGTAGTACGACAGGGTCAGATACGCAGTATTTT. Translating it yields CASSTTGSDTQYF.

This chain connects TRBV29-1 to TRBJ1-1; D is perhaps TRBD1 (5 bases). Germline-derived CDR1 and CDR2 are SQVTM and ANQGSEA. The CDR3 is made up of 11 amino acids. The CDR3 spells CSGGGNTEAFF. CDR3 sequence (DNA): TGCAGTGGGGGGGGGAACACTGAAGCTTTCTTT.

In its sample, this clone was seen a few times. This chain joins TRBV20-1 and TRBJ2-5, with D possibly TRBD1 on 5 matching bases. Germline loops: CDR1 DFQATT, CDR2 SNEGSKA (reference sequence). V was clipped by 3 bases and J by 2 bases, with 10 bases between them. This CDR3 is built from 13 residues. CDR3 bases: TGCAGTGCTAGTCCCCAGGGTCAAGAGACCCAGTACTTC. This codes for CSASPQGQETQYF.

This clone was counted a few times. V and J are TRBV7-2 and TRBJ1-2; weak D call: TRBD1 (5 bases). The CDR3 has 15 amino acids. Trimming cost V 3 bases and J 6 bases, with 17 bases left between them. Germline assignment: CDR1 SGHTA and CDR2 FQGNSA. CDR3 in amino acids: CASSFSQGGLNGYTF. In DNA form, the CDR3 reads TGTGCCAGCAGCTTCTCCCAGGGTGGTTTGAATGGCTACACCTTC.

CDR3 in amino acids: CASSPSVRGNEQFF. In DNA, the CDR3 is TGTGCCAGTAGTCCATCTGTTAGGGGTAATGAGCAGTTCTTC. This chain connects TRBV19 to TRBJ2-1; perhaps TRBD1 as D (5 bases). V lost 5 bases and J 7 bases, leaving 15 bases between the germline ends. The CDR3 runs to 14 residues. The germline CDR1 and CDR2 sequences are LNHDA and SQIVND (reference sequence).

The CDR3 reads CASSLNRRDGGTGDGELFF. The DNA for the CDR3 is TGTGCCAGCAGCTTAAATCGCAGGGACGGGGGGACCGGGGACGGGGAGCTGTTTTTT. The chain combines TRBV7-2 with TRBJ2-2, with 7 bases that match TRBD2. The germline V gene encodes CDR1 SGHTA and CDR2 FQGNSA. The CDR3 length is 19 residues. The trim removed 2 bases at V and 7 bases at J, leaving 19 bases unmatched.

This clone showed up just once. CDR3 coding DNA: TGTGCCATCAGTGAGTCGGGACAGTCCTACGAGCAGTACTTC. This encodes CAISESGQSYEQYF. The genes are TRBV10-3 and TRBJ2-7; the match to TRBD1 covers 7 bases. CDR1 is ENHRY and CDR2 is SYGVKD in the germline V gene. The CDR3 spans 14 residues. J was trimmed by 1 base and V by 0 bases; bases with no gene match: 0.

The V gene is TRBV19, the J gene TRBJ1-1; possibly TRBD1 for D (6 bases). This CDR3 spans 14 amino acids. With 6 bases removed from V and 6 bases from J, the gap between germline ends came to 17 bases. Germline V gene data show CDR1 as LNHDA and CDR2 as SQIVND (reference sequence). As DNA, the CDR3 is TGTGCCAGTAGGAGGGACATCCTGATCGCTGAAGCTTTCTTT. This translates into CASRRDILIAEAFF.

The gene calls are TRBV7-9 and TRBJ2-1; 13 bases are a match to TRBD2. The CDR3 runs 15 residues. Germline CDR1 SEHNR, CDR2 FQNEAQ (reference sequence). The V and J ends lost 5 bases and 6 bases, in that order; junction bases with no gene match: 4. CDR3 DNA: TGTGCCAGCAGCCCGGGACTAGCGGGAAGCAATGAGCAGTTCTTC. Translating gives CASSPGLAGSNEQFF.

The rearrangement links TRBV7-9 to TRBJ2-4; no clear D. CDR3 length: 13 amino acids. The germline V and J ends were trimmed by 5 bases and 0 bases, with 5 bases remaining between them. Germline lookup yields CDR1 SEHNR and CDR2 FQNEAQ (reference sequence). The CDR3 coding sequence is TGTGCCAGCAGCCCTTTAGCCAAAAACATTCAGTACTTC. Protein product: CASSPLAKNIQYF. Looking up the rest from reference TRBV7-9 and TRBJ2-4 gives the full variable domain: DTGVSQNPRHKITKRGQNVTFRCDPISEHNRLYWYRQTLGQGPEFLTYFQNEAQLEKSRLLSDRFSAERPKGSFSTLEIQRTEQGDSAMYLCASSPLAKNIQYFGAGTRLSVL.